One T cell receptor (beta chain) is described in this entry. The entry originates in a study of cytomegalovirus exposure and HLA in healthy donors. Some clones are missing from TCRdb's copy, which holds only in-frame ones; the method was immunoSEQ multiplex PCR. The table shows fewer than 350,000 clones, with roughly 90% occurring only once. CDR3 length: 15 amino acids. Germline loops: CDR1 GTSNPN, CDR2 SVGIG (reference sequence). V gave up 3 bases and J gave up 0 bases, with 12 bases separating them. This TCR came from a young woman in good health and CMV-seronegative. The sequencing input was PBMCs. This rearrangement joins TRBV30 to TRBJ1-5; TRBD1 is a possible D gene (5 bases). The CDR3 loop reads CAWSGGTLSNQPQHF. CDR3 nucleotides: TGTGCCTGGAGCGGGGGGACCCTTAGCAATCAGCCCCAGCATTTT.